The 23 T cell receptor beta chains listed next were all sequenced from one sample in a study of Ad26.COV2.S vaccination and SARS-CoV-2 variants. Treatment specified: some 20 received Ad26.COV2.S at low or high dose, single or two shots; roughly five received placebo; per-sample allocation not given. Material that was analyzed had been drawn on day 63 after the first vaccine or placebo injection. Sequenced by immunoSEQ multiplex PCR; TCRdb stores in-frame clones only, minus some. The sample contains around 500,000 clones, 89% of which appear only once. This specimen was peripheral blood, taken in a trial of Ad26.COV2.S vaccine versus placebo. The receptors derive from a person aged 18-60 years who received the Ad26.COV2.S COVID-19 vaccine or a placebo.

In its sample, this clone was seen once. The chain has TRBV7-9 and TRBJ1-1; D is ambiguous. This CDR3 has 14 amino acids. Trimming shortened V by 2 bases and J by 1 base, and 8 bases separated the two germline ends. Germline-derived CDR1 and CDR2 are SEHNR and FQNEAQ (reference sequence). The CDR3 region has the DNA TGTGCCAGCAGCTTAAAGGACGGGAACACTGAAGCTTTCTTT. Its translation: CASSLKDGNTEAFF. The full variable domain, completed using reference TRBV7-9 and TRBJ1-1, is DTGVSQNPRHKITKRGQNVTFRCDPISEHNRLYWYRQTLGQGPEFLTYFQNEAQLEKSRLLSDRFSAERPKGSFSTLEIQRTEQGDSAMYLCASSLKDGNTEAFFGQGTRLTVV.

V gene TRBV6-5 combines with J gene TRBJ2-3; 14 bases are shared with TRBD2. Germline loops: CDR1 MNHEY, CDR2 SVGAGI. This CDR3 region has 15 residues. Trimming removed 9 bases from V and 4 bases from J; junction bases left unmatched: 6. The CDR3 reads CASGGLAGVADTQYF. Here the CDR3 DNA reads TGTGCCAGTGGGGGACTAGCGGGAGTGGCAGATACGCAGTATTTT.

The chain has TRBV19 and TRBJ2-3; 9 bases are shared with TRBD2. Trimming removed 6 bases from V and 1 base from J; junction bases left unmatched: 5. From germline, CDR1 is LNHDA and CDR2 SQIVND (reference sequence). The CDR3 totals 15 residues. The CDR3 DNA sequence: TGTGCCAGTAGCCTAAGGACTAGCGGCACAGATACGCAGTATTTT. This codes for CASSLRTSGTDTQYF.

This chain connects TRBV11-3 to TRBJ2-3; D may be TRBD2 (6 bases). V gave up 1 base and J gave up 5 bases, with 13 bases separating them. Germline values: CDR1 SGHNT, CDR2 YENEEA. This CDR3 is built from 15 residues. CDR3 nucleotides: TGTGCCAGCAGCTTAGGGACGGGAGTGGGAGATACGCAGTATTTT. It codes for CASSLGTGVGDTQYF.

This sequence joins TRBV7-9 and TRBJ1-1; D is unclear. The V end lost 5 bases, the J end lost 1 base, and 14 bases lay between the germline ends. Germline-derived CDR1 and CDR2 are SEHNR and FQNEAQ (reference sequence). This CDR3 comprises 15 residues. DNA for the CDR3: TGTGCCAGCAGCCCGGACGGAGGAAGGAACACTGAAGCTTTCTTT. It specifies CASSPDGGRNTEAFF.

This sequence joins TRBV9 and TRBJ2-5; 11 nucleotides agree with TRBD1. The ends lost 4 bases at V and 5 bases at J; junction bases unmatched: 7. CDR3 length: 15 residues. Per the germline V gene, CDR1 is SGDLS and CDR2 is YYNGEE. The CDR3 DNA reads as TGTGCCAGCAGCTTTGTGGGGGACAGGGGGGAGACCCAGTACTTC. Its translation is CASSFVGDRGETQYF.

The chain couples TRBV14 to TRBJ2-6; D uncertain. Germline assignment: CDR1 SGHDN and CDR2 FVKESK. The length of the CDR3 is 13 residues. Trimming pared 4 bases from V and 13 bases from J, leaving 14 bases between. In DNA form, the CDR3 reads TGTGCCAGCAGCCCAAGGACGGCGTCTGTCCTGACTTTC. Its protein product is CASSPRTASVLTF. The variable domain in full, with the rest retrieved from reference TRBV14 and TRBJ2-6, is EAGVTQFPSHSVIEKGQTVTLRCDPISGHDNLYWYRRVMGKEIKFLLHFVKESKQDESGMPNNRFLAERTGGTYSTLKVQPAELEDSGVYFCASSPRTASVLTFGAGSRLTVL.

V gene TRBV5-1 combines with J gene TRBJ2-3; D tentatively fits TRBD1 or TRBD2 (5 bases each). V was clipped by 0 bases and J by 2 bases, with 10 bases between them. This CDR3 spans 15 amino acids. CDR1 and CDR2 from the germline V gene are SGHRS and YFSETQ. This CDR3 reads CASSLEVGPTDTQYF. For the CDR3, the DNA is TGCGCCAGCAGCTTGGAGGTGGGACCCACAGATACGCAGTATTTT.

The chain employs TRBV6-5 and TRBJ2-3; 7 bases map to TRBD1. Germline values: CDR1 MNHEY, CDR2 SVGAGI. V lost 6 bases and J lost 2; bases outside the gene matches: 8. The length of the CDR3 is 15 residues. The DNA of the CDR3 is TGTGCCAGCAGCCCGACCGGGACAGCCACAGATACGCAGTATTTT. This codes for CASSPTGTATDTQYF.

In its sample, this clone was seen once. V gene TRBV6-5 combines with J gene TRBJ2-7; D not resolved. The germline V gene has CDR1 MNHEY and CDR2 SVGAGI. V was pared by 6 bases and J by 3 bases, with 12 bases between. This CDR3 is 13 amino acids long. The CDR3 sequence is CASSRFDNYEQYF. CDR3 bases: TGTGCCAGCAGCCGCTTTGACAACTACGAGCAGTACTTC.

The rearrangement links TRBV9 to TRBJ2-3; D gene ambiguous. Trimming left V 2 bases short and J 4 bases short, with 14 bases between. CDR1 and CDR2 from the germline V gene are SGDLS and YYNGEE. This CDR3 has 15 amino acids. CDR3 sequence reads: CASSVGALDADTQYF. In nucleotides, the CDR3 is TGTGCCAGCAGCGTTGGCGCTTTAGATGCAGATACGCAGTATTTT.

This clone was seen more than once but under ten times. Here the CDR3 DNA reads TGTGCCAGCATTGCGGGGCCAGGTTCACCCCTCCACTTT. It translates to CASIAGPGSPLHF. The chain uses TRBV25-1 and TRBJ1-6; weak D call: TRBD1 (5 bases). Trimming took off 7 bases at V and 9 bases at J, with 13 bases between the two ends. The germline V gene encodes CDR1 MGHDK and CDR2 SYGVNS. The CDR3 extends over 13 amino acids. Filled out from reference TRBV25-1 and TRBJ1-6, the complete variable domain reads EADIYQTPRYLVIGTGKKITLECSQTMGHDKMYWYQQDPGMELHLIHYSYGVNSTEKGDLSSESTVSRIRTEHFPLTLESARPSHTSQYLCASIAGPGSPLHFGNGTRLTVT.

This sequence joins TRBV29-1 and TRBJ2-3, with D perhaps matching TRBD1 (6 bases). Germline V gene sequence: CDR1 SQVTM, CDR2 ANQGSEA. The V end lost 3 bases, the J end lost 4 bases, and 14 bases lay between the germline ends. The CDR3 consists of 14 residues. CDR3 sequence (DNA): TGCAGCGTTGAGGCAGGGGCTTCATCAGATACGCAGTATTTT. Translation: CSVEAGASSDTQYF.

This clone was detected once. This chain uses TRBV20-1 with TRBJ2-1; 7 bases fit TRBD2. CDR1 is DFQATT, CDR2 SNEGSKA, per germline (reference sequence). The CDR3 runs to 11 residues. CDR3 DNA sequence: TGCAGCGCGGGGGTACCCAATGAGCAGTTCTTC. Translation gives CSAGVPNEQFF.

The V call is TRBV2, the J call TRBJ1-5; no clear D gene. Germline V CDR1 and CDR2: SNHLY, FYNNEI. The CDR3 is 14 residues long. Trimming removed 10 bases from V and 9 bases from J, with 22 bases in between. The CDR3 DNA reads TGTGCCACCACGGCCCTAAGGGTTGGAGTGCCCCAGCATTTT. This encodes CATTALRVGVPQHF.

The V call is TRBV20-1, the J call TRBJ1-2; 8 bases map to TRBD1. Looked up from germline, CDR1 is DFQATT and CDR2 is SNEGSKA (reference sequence). The ends lost 3 bases at V and 6 bases at J; junction bases unmatched: 9. The CDR3 totals 14 residues. The CDR3 sequence is CSASETGAPNGYTF. The CDR3 DNA sequence: TGCAGTGCTAGTGAGACAGGGGCGCCGAATGGCTACACCTTC.

This chain connects TRBV6-5 to TRBJ2-7; TRBD1 matches 7 bases. V trimming: 5 bases; J trimming: 2 bases; junction bases outside the gene matches: 3. CDR1 is MNHEY, CDR2 SVGAGI, per germline. This CDR3 comprises 13 residues. CDR3: CASSHDRAYEQYF. Here the CDR3 DNA reads TGTGCCAGCAGTCACGACAGGGCCTACGAGCAGTACTTC.

The chain has TRBV18 and TRBJ2-2, with no clear D. The CDR3 sequence is 16 residues long. Germline CDR1 and CDR2: KGHSH and LQKENI. The ends were cut back, 5 bases at V and 2 bases at J, with 15 bases in the middle. CDR3 region: CASSSKGSANTGELFF. CDR3 in DNA: TGTGCCAGCTCATCCAAGGGTTCTGCAAACACCGGGGAGCTGTTTTTT.

The chain links TRBV19 to TRBJ2-5, with 11 bases aligning to TRBD2. The CDR3 totals 14 residues. The germline V gene encodes CDR1 LNHDA and CDR2 SQIVND (reference sequence). V gave up 7 bases and J gave up 4 bases; unmatched junction bases: 5. CDR3 residues: CASKLAGVGETQYF. DNA for the CDR3: TGTGCCAGTAAACTAGCGGGAGTGGGAGAGACCCAGTACTTC. The variable domain in full, completed from reference TRBV19 and TRBJ2-5, reads DGGITQSPKYLFRKEGQNVTLSCEQNLNHDAMYWYRQDPGQGLRLIYYSQIVNDFQKGDIAEGYSVSREKKESFPLTVTSAQKNPTAFYLCASKLAGVGETQYFGPGTRLLVL.

The V and J genes are TRBV29-1 and TRBJ2-7, with 7 nucleotides matching TRBD1. The trim removed 7 bases at V and 0 bases at J, leaving 9 bases unmatched. Per the germline V gene, CDR1 is SQVTM and CDR2 is ANQGSEA. The CDR3 runs 14 residues. The CDR3 DNA reads TGCAGCGCCCGACAGGGAAGACTCTCCTACGAGCAGTACTTC. Amino acids: CSARQGRLSYEQYF.

This sequence joins TRBV19 and TRBJ1-3; the D gene is possibly TRBD1 (6 bases). V shed 9 bases and J shed 0 bases, with 15 bases lying between them. The CDR3 covers 15 residues. The germline CDR1 and CDR2 sequences are LNHDA and SQIVND (reference sequence). DNA of the CDR3: TGTGCCAGCGGAATCACAGGGAGCTCTGGAAACACCATATATTTT. The encoded protein is CASGITGSSGNTIYF.

This chain uses TRBV12-3 or TRBV12-4 with TRBJ2-1, with 7 bases identical to TRBD1. The V and J ends lost 6 bases and 3 bases, in that order; junction bases with no gene match: 2. The CDR3 spans 13 residues. The CDR3 sequence is CASRRTGYNEQFF. CDR3 nucleotide sequence: TGTGCCAGCAGGCGGACAGGCTACAATGAGCAGTTCTTC.

The rearrangement joins TRBV6-6 to TRBJ1-1; D call uncertain. Germline assignment: CDR1 MNHNY and CDR2 SVGAGI (reference sequence). With 0 bases removed from V and 6 bases from J, the gap between germline ends came to 17 bases. The CDR3 has 16 residues. This chain's CDR3 is CASSYSFTGNRAEAFF. CDR3 nucleotide sequence: TGTGCCAGCAGTTACTCGTTTACGGGGAATCGGGCTGAAGCTTTCTTT.